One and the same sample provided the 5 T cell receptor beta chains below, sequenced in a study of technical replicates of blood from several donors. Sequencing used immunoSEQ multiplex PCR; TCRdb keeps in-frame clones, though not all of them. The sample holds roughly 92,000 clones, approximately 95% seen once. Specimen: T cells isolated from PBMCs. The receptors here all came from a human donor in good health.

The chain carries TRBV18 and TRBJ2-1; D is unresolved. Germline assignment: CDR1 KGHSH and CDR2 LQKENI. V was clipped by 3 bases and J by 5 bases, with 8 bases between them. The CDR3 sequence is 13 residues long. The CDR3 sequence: CASSPPSNNEQFF. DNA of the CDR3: TGTGCCAGCTCACCCCCCTCTAACAATGAGCAGTTCTTC. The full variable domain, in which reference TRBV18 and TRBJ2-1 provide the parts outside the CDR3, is NAGVMQNPRHLVRRRGQEARLRCSPMKGHSHVYWYRQLPEEGLKFMVYLQKENIIDESGMPKERFSAEFPKEGPSILRIQQVVRGDSAAYFCASSPPSNNEQFFGPGTRLTVL.

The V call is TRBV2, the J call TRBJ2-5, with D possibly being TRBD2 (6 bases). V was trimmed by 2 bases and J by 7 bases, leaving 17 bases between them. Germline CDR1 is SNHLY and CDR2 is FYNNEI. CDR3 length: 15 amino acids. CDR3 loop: CASSELKPFGGTQYF. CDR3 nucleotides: TGTGCCAGCAGTGAATTAAAGCCCTTCGGGGGGACCCAGTACTTC.

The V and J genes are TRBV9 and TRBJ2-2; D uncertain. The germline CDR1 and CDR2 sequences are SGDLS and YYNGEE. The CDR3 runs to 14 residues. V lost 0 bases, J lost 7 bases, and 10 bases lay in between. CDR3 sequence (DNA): TGTGCCAGCAGCGTAGTCCCAACTGGCGGGGAGCTGTTTTTT. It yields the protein CASSVVPTGGELFF.

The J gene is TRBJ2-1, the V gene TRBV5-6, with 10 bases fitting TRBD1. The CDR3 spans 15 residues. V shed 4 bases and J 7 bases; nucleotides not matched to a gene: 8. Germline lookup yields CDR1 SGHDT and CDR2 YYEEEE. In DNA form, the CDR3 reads TGTGCCAGCAGCACCGGGACAGGGGTTGGGAATGAGCAGTTCTTC. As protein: CASSTGTGVGNEQFF. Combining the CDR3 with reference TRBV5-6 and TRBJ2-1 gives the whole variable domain DAGVTQSPTHLIKTRGQQVTLRCSPKSGHDTVSWYQQALGQGPQFIFQYYEEEERQRGNFPDRFSGHQFPNYSSELNVNALLLGDSALYLCASSTGTGVGNEQFFGPGTRLTVL.

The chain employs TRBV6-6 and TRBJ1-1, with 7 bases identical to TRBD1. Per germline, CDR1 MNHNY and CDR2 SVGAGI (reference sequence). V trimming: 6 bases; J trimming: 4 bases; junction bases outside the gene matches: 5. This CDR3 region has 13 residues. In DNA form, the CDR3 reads TGTGCCAGCAGGCCGACAGGGATCACTGAAGCTTTCTTT. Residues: CASRPTGITEAFF.